The 26 T cell receptor beta chains below come from one sample, sequenced in a study of blood T cells in healthy people across ages. Then a second PCR, running roughly 7 to 11 cycles, was carried out with a sample-barcoded 5' primer and a J-beta primer mix. TCRdb processed the 5' RACE reads anew with MiXCR; each CDR3 protein has one entry. The table lists 600,000 to 1,000,000 distinct CDR3 sequences, roughly 50% of them singletons, with about 20% in the top ten. The sequenced material came from blood. The receptors originated from a young man in good health.

CDR3 nucleotides: TGTGCCAGCAGTGCCATCAGGGGTGAGACCCAGTACTTC. Protein: CASSAIRGETQYF. This rearrangement joins TRBV6-4 to TRBJ2-4; D may be TRBD1 (6 bases). The DNA end favors TRBJ2-5, so the J call may be wrong. Germline V gives CDR1 MRHNA, CDR2 SNTAGT. This CDR3 is 13 amino acids long.

This chain links TRBV19 with TRBJ2-1, with unresolved D. The V end lost 3 bases, the J end lost 6 bases, and 6 bases lay between the germline ends. CDR1 and CDR2 (germline): LNHDA, SQIVND (reference sequence). The CDR3 loop spans 12 amino acids. The CDR3 sequence: CASSIQTNEQFF. The CDR3 DNA reads as TGTGCCAGTAGTATCCAAACCAATGAGCAGTTCTTC. The complete variable domain, with remaining parts taken from reference TRBV19 and TRBJ2-1, reads DGGITQSPKYLFRKEGQNVTLSCEQNLNHDAMYWYRQDPGQGLRLIYYSQIVNDFQKGDIAEGYSVSREKKESFPLTVTSAQKNPTAFYLCASSIQTNEQFFGPGTRLTVL.

This clonotype has a single count. At one end, the junction sequence differs from germline, possibly due to a read error. This chain connects TRBV12-3 or TRBV12-4 to TRBJ2-1; D remains ambiguous. This CDR3 has 12 residues. The CDR3 reads CVSKPMGNEQFF. DNA for the CDR3: TGTGTCAGCAAACCTATGGGAAATGAGCAGTTCTTC.

This clonotype was counted a single time. The gene calls are TRBV20-1 and TRBJ2-3; D is uncertain. CDR3 length: 14 residues. CDR1 is DFQATT, CDR2 SNEGSKA, per germline (reference sequence). Deletions cut 3 bases from V and 7 bases from J, with 17 bases between. The CDR3 sequence is CSASQPNTGHTQYF. CDR3 bases: TGCAGTGCTAGCCAGCCGAACACGGGTCATACGCAGTATTTT.

V and J are TRBV7-2 and TRBJ2-2; TRBD2 aligns across 11 bases. The CDR3 sequence is 16 residues long. J was trimmed by 8 bases and V by 5 bases; bases with no gene match: 10. Germline V gene data show CDR1 as SGHTA and CDR2 as FQGNSA. CDR3 DNA sequence: TGTGCCAGCAGCCCACTAGCGGGAGTACAGGGGGGGGAGCTGTTTTTT. It yields the protein CASSPLAGVQGGELFF.

This clonotype was recorded at least ten times. The rearrangement links TRBV11-2 to TRBJ2-3; D gene unclear. V was shortened by 5 bases and J by 10 bases, with 16 bases between the two germline ends. Germline CDR1 is SGHAT and CDR2 is FQNNGV. The CDR3 sequence is 13 residues long. CDR3: CASSTAPRSAQYF. The CDR3 DNA reads as TGTGCCAGCAGCACCGCCCCCCGGAGCGCGCAGTATTTT.

The V call is TRBV4-2, the J call TRBJ2-3; possibly TRBD2 for D (6 bases). The V gene lost 2 bases and the J gene lost 6 bases, with 18 bases spanning the gap. Germline CDR1 and CDR2: LGHNA and YNFKEQ. The CDR3 consists of 16 residues. This CDR3 reads CASSQLFGQGGDTQYF. In DNA, the CDR3 is TGTGCCAGCAGCCAACTGTTCGGGCAGGGAGGCGATACGCAGTATTTT.

The gene calls are TRBV7-9 and TRBJ2-1; TRBD2 is a possible D gene (5 bases). The CDR3 totals 13 residues. The germline V gene encodes CDR1 SEHNR and CDR2 FQNEAQ (reference sequence). V was cut by 4 bases and J by 10 bases, with 14 bases left in between. The CDR3 loop reads CASSSLGGPEQFF. CDR3 coding DNA: TGTGCCAGCAGCTCACTAGGCGGGCCCGAGCAGTTCTTC. Full variable domain (remainder filled in from reference TRBV7-9 and TRBJ2-1): DTGVSQNPRHKITKRGQNVTFRCDPISEHNRLYWYRQTLGQGPEFLTYFQNEAQLEKSRLLSDRFSAERPKGSFSTLEIQRTEQGDSAMYLCASSSLGGPEQFFGPGTRLTVL.

The V call is TRBV6-5, the J call TRBJ1-2; D unresolved. The CDR3 length is 19 residues. Germline V CDR1 and CDR2: MNHEY, SVGAGI. Trimming cost V 0 bases and J 5 bases, with 25 bases left between them. CDR3 coding DNA: TGTGCCAGCAGTTACTCGACCAGTAAGGGCGGACCCTGGTCGTATGGCTACACCTTC. The encoded protein is CASSYSTSKGGPWSYGYTF.

V gene TRBV27 combines with J gene TRBJ2-4; D may be TRBD1 or TRBD2 (5 bases each). Germline CDR1 reads MNHEY; CDR2 reads SMNVEV (reference sequence). The CDR3 has 12 residues. V was clipped by 0 bases and J by 13 bases, with 10 bases between them. The CDR3 spells CASSLSLGEQYF. The DNA for the CDR3 is TGTGCCAGCAGTTTATCTTTAGGGGAGCAGTACTTC.

The chain has TRBV4-2 and TRBJ2-5, with 10 bases matching TRBD2. Unmatched junction bases numbered 13, after V lost 4 bases and J lost 11 bases. Per the germline V gene, CDR1 is LGHNA and CDR2 is YNFKEQ. The CDR3 sequence is 15 residues long. This chain's CDR3 is CASSLGLAEADEQYF. CDR3 coding DNA: TGTGCCAGCAGCCTAGGACTAGCGGAGGCAGATGAGCAGTACTTC.

This clonotype has a handful of counts. V usage is TRBV7-9 and J usage is TRBJ2-7; D may be TRBD1 (6 bases). V was trimmed by 5 bases and J by 7 bases, leaving 12 bases between them. This CDR3 comprises 12 residues. Germline-derived CDR1 and CDR2 are SEHNR and FQNEAQ (reference sequence). This chain's CDR3 is CASSPTGREQYF. The CDR3 DNA is TGTGCCAGCAGCCCCACAGGGCGGGAGCAGTACTTC.

The chain joins TRBV25-1 to TRBJ1-5, with D possibly being TRBD1 (5 bases). This CDR3 contains 16 residues. Between the trimmed V and J ends, which lost 1 base and 1 base, there was a span of 11 bases. Germline V lookup: CDR1 MGHDK, CDR2 SYGVNS. CDR3 coding DNA: TGTGCCAGCAGTGAATCTGGGACCGGCAGCAATCAGCCCCAGCATTTT. It encodes CASSESGTGSNQPQHF.

The chain recombines TRBV20-1 with TRBJ1-2; 10 nucleotides line up with TRBD1. Germline V gives CDR1 DFQATT, CDR2 SNEGSKA (reference sequence). J was trimmed by 4 bases and V by 6 bases; bases with no gene match: 8. There are 14 residues in the CDR3. CDR3 sequence: CSAPTGGIGYGYTF. As DNA, the CDR3 is TGCAGTGCACCGACAGGGGGCATAGGCTATGGCTACACCTTC.

Only a few counts were recorded for this clonotype. The chain couples TRBV27 to TRBJ2-7; 7 bases are shared with TRBD2. The germline gives CDR1 MNHEY, CDR2 SMNVEV (reference sequence). This CDR3 has 15 residues. J gave up 3 bases and V 3 bases, and 8 bases lay outside the gene matches. CDR3 sequence (DNA): TGTGCCAGCAGTTTTCTCGGGGGGAAAGGCTACGAGCAGTACTTC. Its translation: CASSFLGGKGYEQYF.

The chain uses TRBV6-2 or TRBV6-3 and TRBJ1-1, with D uncertain. Germline V CDR1 and CDR2: MNHEY, SVGEGT. This CDR3 contains 14 residues. Trimming stripped 3 bases from V and 6 bases from J, with 14 bases between. In DNA, the CDR3 is TGTGCCAGCAGTTATGGGATCTTAGACGCTGAAGCTTTCTTT. Translating gives CASSYGILDAEAFF.

This clonotype was picked up many times. The V call is TRBV7-9, the J call TRBJ2-7; D uncertain. The CDR3 spans 13 residues. Germline CDR1 and CDR2: SEHNR and FQNEAQ (reference sequence). V lost 1 base to trimming and J lost 0 bases, with 4 bases between them. The chain's CDR3 is CASSLESSYEQYF. The CDR3 DNA reads TGTGCCAGCAGCTTAGAGAGCTCCTACGAGCAGTACTTC.

The CDR3 region is CASSPPEQTGYTF. The CDR3 DNA reads as TGTGCCAGCTCACCACCGGAACAGACTGGCTACACCTTC. This chain uses TRBV18 with TRBJ1-2; D is uncertain. The V end was cut by 0 bases, the J end by 7 bases, with 9 bases between. The CDR3 runs to 13 residues. Germline lookup yields CDR1 KGHSH and CDR2 LQKENI.

This clonotype was detected a few times. The chain has TRBV2 and TRBJ1-2; D is unclear. Trimming took 8 bases from V and 8 from J, leaving 15 bases between them. There are 12 residues in the CDR3. Germline assignment: CDR1 SNHLY and CDR2 FYNNEI. The CDR3: CASGEGSRGYTF. The DNA of the CDR3 is TGTGCCAGCGGAGAGGGCTCTCGGGGCTACACCTTC.

The gene calls are TRBV6-1 and TRBJ2-5; D not certain. The end of the DNA fits TRBJ2-7 better, so the J call may be wrong. Germline CDR1 and CDR2: MNHNS and SASEGT. The CDR3 totals 13 residues. CDR3 nucleotides: TGTGCCAGCAGTGTCGGTAGTAACTACGAGCAGTACTTC. Translation: CASSVGSNYEQYF.

The J gene is TRBJ1-1, the V gene TRBV5-1; 9 bases line up with TRBD1. Germline lookup yields CDR1 SGHRS and CDR2 YFSETQ. The CDR3 is made up of 18 amino acids. With V trimmed by 0 bases and J by 4 bases, 13 bases remained unmatched. The CDR3: CASSLGRDRGVDGTEAFF. The CDR3 nucleotides are TGCGCCAGCAGCTTGGGCCGCGACAGGGGGGTCGATGGCACTGAAGCTTTCTTT.

This chain connects TRBV7-2 to TRBJ2-1, with 10 bases identical to TRBD2. Germline CDR1 reads SGHTA; CDR2 reads FQGNSA. The V segment lost 2 bases and the J segment 4 bases; nucleotides outside the gene matches: 5. The CDR3 length is 16 residues. The CDR3, as DNA: TGTGCCAGCAGCTTAAGTTCTAGCGGGGGATACAATGAGCAGTTCTTC. This codes for CASSLSSSGGYNEQFF.

The J gene is TRBJ2-5, the V gene TRBV20-1; D perhaps matches TRBD1 (7 bases). Trimming took off 4 bases at V and 1 base at J, with 13 bases between the two ends. Germline lookup yields CDR1 DFQATT and CDR2 SNEGSKA (reference sequence). This CDR3 has 14 residues. The CDR3 is CSANRGTAQETQYF. The CDR3 nucleotides read TGCAGTGCTAACCGCGGGACAGCCCAAGAGACCCAGTACTTC.

The rearrangement uses TRBV4-2 and TRBJ2-7; D is perhaps TRBD2 (6 bases). The CDR3 sequence is 20 residues long. Germline V gene lookup returns CDR1 LGHNA and CDR2 YNFKEQ. Trimming removed 1 base from V and 2 bases from J, with 27 bases in between. The CDR3 sequence: CASSQAMVVVSGELPYEQYF. The CDR3 DNA is TGTGCCAGCAGCCAAGCCATGGTAGTGGTGTCGGGAGAGCTCCCCTACGAGCAGTACTTC.

This sequence joins TRBV20-1 and TRBJ1-4; D not resolved. CDR3 length: 16 residues. The germline gives CDR1 DFQATT, CDR2 SNEGSKA (reference sequence). V was shortened by 4 bases and J by 0 bases, with 15 bases between the two germline ends. The CDR3 is CSATDPNSTTNEKLFF. CDR3 sequence (DNA): TGCAGTGCTACCGATCCAAACAGCACAACTAATGAAAAACTGTTTTTT.

V gene TRBV20-1 combines with J gene TRBJ2-3; 7 positions match TRBD1. Germline V gene sequence: CDR1 DFQATT, CDR2 SNEGSKA (reference sequence). The CDR3 covers 14 residues. The CDR3 protein is CRASGGQNTDTQYF. The CDR3 nucleotides read TGCAGGGCCTCTGGGGGACAGAACACAGATACGCAGTATTTT.